The source of this TCR beta chain is a study of T cells in Graves' hyperthyroidism and ophthalmopathy. Findings and caveats of the study: Patients with ophthalmopathy were separated from those with stable hyperthyroidism by a 13 V-J model. Ophthalmopathy prediction by the model preceded onset by a median roughly 6 months.

The CDR3 sequence is 14 residues long. Deletions cut 2 bases from V and 5 bases from J, with 15 bases between. The germline gives CDR1 DFQATT, CDR2 SNEGSKA (reference sequence). This clonotype appeared many times. Its antigen is not known. Using RNA transcripts as the source, TCR beta CDR3 regions were amplified. Using the HTBI primer set, a first-round RT-PCR was run on the TCR CDR3. TCRdb reanalysed the multiplex PCR reads using MiXCR and keeps one entry per CDR3 protein. The table has 300,000 or so distinct CDR3 sequences, roughly a fifth seen once; the top ten hold about 50%. Patients between 18 and 65 years old had hyperthyroidism, newly diagnosed and lasting under 2 months. Patients were excluded for uncontrolled infection, other autoimmune disease, pregnancy or lactation.

Source material: blood. This TCR derives from a woman between 45 and 60 years old with Graves' hyperthyroidism. The genes are TRBV20-1 and TRBJ1-1; TRBD1 might be the D (5 bases). The CDR3 loop is CSARPGGAGTEAFF. The CDR3, as DNA: TGCAGTGCTAGACCCGGTGGGGCGGGGACTGAAGCTTTCTTT.